A selection of T cell receptor beta chains follows, all from one sample in a study of a mutant IDH1 vaccine in newly diagnosed glioma. The assay was immunoSEQ multiplex PCR, and TCRdb's table has in-frame clones only and misses some. The data contain approximately 60,000 clones, about 90% of them singletons. These receptors are not linked to any known antigen. The material was PBMCs, obtained from a glioma patient whose treatment included an IDH1 peptide vaccine. Every receptor here comes from a woman aged 35 to 49 with glioma. CDR3s include the opening cysteine and the closing phenylalanine or tryptophan. A D gene is named only where the DNA matches it firmly. Where a row states a size, it is once, few, many or the class of an expanded clone; other rows omit it.

j_gene,v_gene,d_gene,abundance,CDR3aa,CDR3nt
TRBJ2-5,TRBV7-8,-,-,CASSLDGRPETQYF,TGTGCCAGCAGCTTAGACGGCCGCCCGGAGACCCAGTACTTC
TRBJ2-1,TRBV27,TRBD1,-,CASSFAPWTGGFAGATIEQFF,TGTGCCAGCAGTTTTGCCCCTTGGACAGGGGGGTTCGCGGGAGCCACAATTGAGCAGTTCTTC
TRBJ2-3,TRBV30,-,-,CAWSVPDTQYF,TGTGCCTGGAGTGTACCAGATACGCAGTATTTT
TRBJ2-1,TRBV11-2,TRBD2,once,CASSLRLAGGPSSYNEQFF,TGTGCCAGCAGCTTAAGACTAGCGGGAGGCCCCAGCTCCTACAATGAGCAGTTCTTC
TRBJ2-7,TRBV10-3,-,-,CATRGMGEQYF,TGTGCCACCCGAGGGATGGGGGAGCAGTACTTC
TRBJ1-2,TRBV6-5,-,medium-sized,CASAPGWGADGYTF,TGTGCCAGCGCCCCCGGATGGGGGGCGGATGGCTACACCTTC
TRBJ1-1,TRBV28,-,-,CASSFRQDTEAFF,TGTGCCAGCAGTTTTCGGCAGGACACTGAAGCTTTCTTT
TRBJ2-3,TRBV28,-,-,CATGGAVTDTQYF,TGTGCCACTGGGGGGGCTGTCACAGATACGCAGTATTTT
TRBJ2-3,TRBV7-9,-,-,CASSLGWGGTTDTQYF,TGTGCCAGCAGCTTAGGGTGGGGCGGAACCACAGATACGCAGTATTTT
TRBJ2-5,TRBV5-1,TRBD1,-,CASSPTGQGDETQYF,TGCGCCAGCAGCCCCACCGGACAGGGGGACGAGACCCAGTACTTC
TRBJ1-2,TRBV10-3,TRBD1,-,CAISGRQGPGGYTF,TGTGCCATCAGTGGACGACAGGGACCTGGTGGCTACACCTTC
TRBJ1-6,TRBV10-2,-,-,CASSESLQLNYNSPLHF,TGCGCCAGCAGTGAGTCGTTACAGCTAAACTATAATTCACCCCTCCACTTT
TRBJ1-1,TRBV7-9,-,-,CASSPRRESTEAFF,TGTGCCAGCAGTCCTAGGCGGGAGAGCACTGAAGCTTTCTTT
TRBJ2-7,TRBV5-5,-,-,CASSGAFYEQYF,TGTGCCAGTTCCGGGGCTTTCTACGAGCAGTACTTC
TRBJ1-2,TRBV6-5,-,-,CASAFDRRSLYGYTF,TGTGCCAGCGCCTTTGACAGGCGATCTCTCTATGGCTACACCTTC
TRBJ2-5,TRBV18,-,-,CASSPLDTQETQYF,TGTGCCAGCTCACCCCTGGACACCCAAGAGACCCAGTACTTC
TRBJ1-4,TRBV7-2,-,-,CASSRQTRGGNEKLFF,TGTGCCAGCAGCCGGCAGACGCGGGGGGGCAATGAAAAACTGTTTTTT
TRBJ2-1,TRBV6-1,-,-,CASSEALSVPSSYNEQFF,TGTGCCAGCAGTGAAGCGCTCTCGGTTCCGAGCTCCTACAATGAGCAGTTCTTC
TRBJ2-1,TRBV21-1,-,-,CASSNGSGNEQFF,TGTGCCAGCAGCAACGGATCTGGGAATGAGCAGTTCTTC
TRBJ2-7,TRBV6-5,TRBD2,-,CASSFRGGGEQYF,TGTGCCAGCAGTTTCCGCGGGGGTGGCGAGCAGTACTTC
TRBJ1-6,TRBV6-1,-,-,CASSDSQGYNSPLHF,TGTGCCAGCAGTGACTCACAGGGCTATAATTCACCCCTCCACTTT
TRBJ1-1,TRBV2,-,-,CASSEVGRTTEAFF,TGTGCCAGCAGTGAAGTAGGGAGGACCACTGAAGCTTTCTTT
TRBJ1-2,TRBV5-1,-,-,CASSPGNNYGYTF,TGCGCCAGCAGCCCGGGGAATAACTATGGCTACACCTTC
TRBJ2-3,TRBV29-1,-,-,CSVEDRGRSTDTQYF,TGCAGCGTTGAAGATCGAGGGCGGAGCACAGATACGCAGTATTTT
TRBJ2-5,TRBV5-6,TRBD2,-,CASSLGWIAGSAETQYF,TGTGCCAGCAGCTTGGGTTGGATAGCGGGGAGTGCCGAGACCCAGTACTTC
TRBJ2-1,TRBV4-1,TRBD1,-,CASSLPGQGNEQFF,TGCGCCAGCAGCCTTCCGGGACAGGGGAATGAGCAGTTCTTC
TRBJ1-2,TRBV6-5,TRBD1,-,CASSNSPGQGSYGYTF,TGTGCCAGCAGTAACTCCCCGGGACAGGGGAGCTATGGCTACACCTTC
TRBJ2-7,TRBV9,TRBD2,-,CASSPSGNSYEQYF,TGTGCCAGCAGCCCCAGCGGGAACTCCTACGAGCAGTACTTC
TRBJ2-1,TRBV6-6,TRBD2,-,CASSSRTSGIEQFF,TGTGCCAGCAGTTCGAGGACTAGCGGGATTGAGCAGTTCTTC
TRBJ2-3,TRBV29-1,TRBD2,-,CSVQRRETDTQYF,TGCAGCGTTCAGCGGCGGGAGACAGATACGCAGTATTTT
TRBJ1-2,TRBV5-1,-,-,CASRLRTNYGYTF,TGCGCCAGCAGGTTACGGACCAACTATGGCTACACCTTC
TRBJ2-5,TRBV30,TRBD1,-,CAWSEGGRQETQYF,TGTGCCTGGAGTGAAGGGGGCAGACAAGAGACCCAGTACTTC
TRBJ2-5,TRBV5-4,-,-,CASSLQHQETQYF,TGTGCCAGCAGCTTGCAACATCAAGAGACCCAGTACTTC
TRBJ2-3,TRBV2,TRBD1,-,CASSEDRGSTDTQYF,TGTGCCAGCAGTGAAGACAGGGGTAGCACAGATACGCAGTATTTT
TRBJ2-2,TRBV5-5,TRBD2,-,CASSSASGLTGELFF,TGTGCCAGCAGCTCCGCTAGCGGTCTCACCGGGGAGCTGTTTTTT
TRBJ2-3,TRBV5-1,TRBD2,-,CASSRLVGGQGDTQYF,TGCGCCAGCAGCCGCTTGGTGGGAGGGCAGGGAGATACGCAGTATTTT
TRBJ2-7,TRBV5-1,TRBD1,-,CASSHTGGEHYEQYF,TGCGCCAGCAGCCATACAGGGGGCGAACACTACGAGCAGTACTTC
TRBJ1-6,TRBV27,-,-,CASSLVRNNSPLHF,TGTGCCAGCAGTTTGGTCAGAAATAATTCACCCCTCCACTTT
TRBJ1-6,TRBV7-9,-,-,CASSSPGNSPLHF,TGTGCCAGCAGCTCGCCAGGGAATTCACCCCTCCACTTT
TRBJ2-5,TRBV6-6,-,-,CASSQDYRAETQYF,TGTGCCAGCAGTCAGGACTATAGGGCGGAGACCCAGTACTTC
TRBJ1-2,TRBV10-3,-,-,CAISETIRAGLRYANYGYTF,TGTGCCATCAGTGAGACGATTCGGGCAGGTTTGCGTTATGCTAACTATGGCTACACCTTC
TRBJ2-5,TRBV7-2,-,-,CASSLSGRETQYF,TGTGCCAGCAGCTTGTCCGGCCGAGAGACCCAGTACTTC
TRBJ1-1,TRBV7-9,-,-,CASSPSLGAFF,TGTGCCAGCAGCCCCTCGTTGGGAGCTTTCTTT
TRBJ2-3,TRBV6-5,TRBD1,-,CASSGTGSTDTQYF,TGTGCCAGCAGCGGGACAGGGAGCACAGATACGCAGTATTTT
TRBJ2-5,TRBV19,TRBD1,-,CASRAGGRETQYF,TGTGCCAGTAGGGCAGGGGGAAGAGAGACCCAGTACTTC
TRBJ2-7,TRBV19,-,-,CASSITQGSYEQYF,TGTGCCAGTAGTATAACCCAGGGGAGCTACGAGCAGTACTTC
TRBJ2-2,TRBV2,-,-,CASKRDSANTGELFF,TGTGCCAGCAAGCGGGACAGCGCGAACACCGGGGAGCTGTTTTTT
TRBJ1-1,TRBV9,-,-,CASSPADSNTEAFF,TGTGCCAGCAGCCCAGCCGACAGCAACACTGAAGCTTTCTTT
TRBJ2-7,TRBV10-1,-,-,CASSVDNDYEQYF,TGCGCCAGCAGTGTTGACAACGACTACGAGCAGTACTTC
TRBJ1-1,TRBV19,-,once,CASSPPPGYTEAFF,TGTGCCAGTAGTCCCCCCCCAGGTTACACTGAAGCTTTCTTT
TRBJ2-6,TRBV15,-,-,CATSSPGRAGANVLTF,TGTGCCACCAGCAGTCCGGGGCGGGCTGGGGCCAACGTCCTGACTTTC
TRBJ2-2,TRBV4-2,-,once,CASSQDLGNTGELFF,TGTGCCAGCAGCCAAGACTTAGGAAACACCGGGGAGCTGTTTTTT
TRBJ2-7,TRBV30,TRBD1,-,CAWGPGQGAYEQYF,TGTGCCTGGGGACCGGGACAGGGGGCCTACGAGCAGTACTTC
TRBJ1-5,TRBV6-1,TRBD1,-,CASTPGTGSNQPQHF,TGTGCCAGCACCCCTGGGACAGGGAGCAATCAGCCCCAGCATTTT
TRBJ2-7,TRBV7-8,-,-,CASSIQGGSHEQYF,TGTGCCAGCAGCATTCAGGGGGGGAGTCACGAGCAGTACTTC